These T cell receptor beta chains were read from a single sample in a study of cytomegalovirus exposure and HLA in healthy donors. Assay: immunoSEQ multiplex PCR; the TCRdb copy retains only in-frame clones and omits some. This repertoire shows over 100,000 clones, 60% to 80% found once; its top ten account for 9.6%. The specimen sequenced was PBMCs. These receptors were obtained from a male donor in good health and CMV-seropositive. The CDR3 runs from the conserved cysteine through the conserved F or W. Each record gives: CDR3 DNA, CDR3 protein, D gene, J gene, clone size, V gene. A D gene is named only where the DNA matches it firmly. Clone size is given for some rows only: seen once, a few or many times, or a class if the clone is expanded.

CDR3 DNA: TGTGCCAGTAGTACAGGGTCCGGGGCCAACGTCCTGACTTTC; CDR3 protein: CASSTGSGANVLTF; D gene: -; J gene: TRBJ2-6; clone size: -; V gene: TRBV28
CDR3 DNA: TGTGCCAGCAGCAAAGAGAGGGATCCGGGCACCGGGGAGCTGTTTTTT; CDR3 protein: CASSKERDPGTGELFF; D gene: -; J gene: TRBJ2-2; clone size: -; V gene: TRBV21-1
CDR3 DNA: TGCAGCGTTAAGGACAGGGGCACCTACGAGCAGTACTTC; CDR3 protein: CSVKDRGTYEQYF; D gene: TRBD1; J gene: TRBJ2-7; clone size: few; V gene: TRBV29-1
CDR3 DNA: TGTGCCAGCAGCCAAATGAGGTTACTAGCGGGAGGGCCCGGGAAGCCTGGGAATGAGCAGTTCTTC; CDR3 protein: CASSQMRLLAGGPGKPGNEQFF; D gene: TRBD2; J gene: TRBJ2-1; clone size: few; V gene: TRBV14
CDR3 DNA: TGTGCCACCAGCAGGGGCAGGACAGGGTATTACGAGCAGTACTTC; CDR3 protein: CATSRGRTGYYEQYF; D gene: TRBD1; J gene: TRBJ2-7; clone size: -; V gene: TRBV15
CDR3 DNA: TGTGCCAGCAGCTTTCTCCAGAAGTACGAGCAGTACTTC; CDR3 protein: CASSFLQKYEQYF; D gene: -; J gene: TRBJ2-7; clone size: few; V gene: TRBV5-6
CDR3 DNA: TGTGCCAGCAGCCCAACAGTTAATGAAAAACTGTTTTTT; CDR3 protein: CASSPTVNEKLFF; D gene: -; J gene: TRBJ1-4; clone size: few; V gene: TRBV7-9
CDR3 DNA: TGTGCCAGCAGCTTATCGTCCGGGTGGGAGACCCAGTACTTC; CDR3 protein: CASSLSSGWETQYF; D gene: -; J gene: TRBJ2-5; clone size: few; V gene: TRBV7-2
CDR3 DNA: TGTGCCAGCAGCCCCACTAGCGGAACCTCGGGGGAGCAGTACTTC; CDR3 protein: CASSPTSGTSGEQYF; D gene: TRBD2; J gene: TRBJ2-7; clone size: few; V gene: TRBV7-2
CDR3 DNA: TGTGCCAGCAGCGAAGGGACAGGAGAGCAGTACTTC; CDR3 protein: CASSEGTGEQYF; D gene: TRBD1; J gene: TRBJ2-7; clone size: -; V gene: TRBV6-6